These 26 T cell receptor beta chains came from one sample sequenced in a study of blood T cell repertoires in COVID-19. The assay was immunoSEQ multiplex PCR, and TCRdb's table has in-frame clones only and misses some. The sample has 200,000 to 300,000 clones, 75% to 85% seen once; the top ten hold around 2.4%. Material: peripheral blood. These receptors originate from a man aged 35 to 55 who had recovered from COVID-19.

The chain has TRBV11-2 and TRBJ1-1, with 7 bases that match TRBD1. The germline V gene has CDR1 SGHAT and CDR2 FQNNGV. The CDR3 loop spans 15 amino acids. The junction had 10 bases not matched to a gene; V was cut back by 5 bases and J by 4 bases. DNA of the CDR3: TGTGCCAGCAGCCCAACGGGCAGGGGGTCCACTGAAGCTTTCTTT. Translation gives CASSPTGRGSTEAFF.

The CDR3 is CASTRGDSPLHF. Here the CDR3 DNA reads TGTGCCAGCACGCGGGGTGATTCACCCCTCCACTTT. The V gene is TRBV2, the J gene TRBJ1-6; no clear D. Germline V gives CDR1 SNHLY, CDR2 FYNNEI. The CDR3 covers 12 residues. The V end was cut by 7 bases, the J end by 8 bases, with 9 bases between.

Comments on this clone: A junction boundary mismatches the germline segment, possibly from a read error. The sample has other DNA sequences that encode this CDR3 too. The V call is TRBV5-1, the J call TRBJ1-5; the match to TRBD1 covers 9 bases. The CDR3 has 15 amino acids. In germline, CDR1 is SGHRS, CDR2 YFSETQ. The CDR3 is CASSLGTGSNQPQHF. The CDR3 nucleotides are TGCGCCAGCAGTTTGGGGACAGGGTCAAATCAGCCCCAGCATTTT.

This rearrangement joins TRBV5-1 to TRBJ1-2, with a weak D call TRBD1 (5 bases). The CDR3 covers 12 residues. Between the trimmed V and J ends, which lost 4 bases and 5 bases, there was a span of 9 bases. Per the germline V gene, CDR1 is SGHRS and CDR2 is YFSETQ. CDR3 sequence (DNA): TGCGCCAGCAGCCCGGGGGGGTATGGCTACACCTTC. It translates to CASSPGGYGYTF.

The V and J genes are TRBV5-4 and TRBJ2-7; 7 bases are shared with TRBD1. Germline V gives CDR1 SGHNT, CDR2 YYREEE (reference sequence). This CDR3 has 15 residues. Trimming removed 0 bases from V and 2 bases from J; junction bases left unmatched: 5. The DNA of the CDR3 is TGTGCCAGCAGCTTGGGTCAGGGGGAGACCTACGAGCAGTACTTC. This sequence encodes CASSLGQGETYEQYF.

V gene TRBV7-2 combines with J gene TRBJ1-5, with D possibly being TRBD1 (6 bases). The germline gives CDR1 SGHTA, CDR2 FQGNSA. The CDR3 sequence is 15 residues long. The V gene lost 2 bases and the J gene lost 6 bases, with 14 bases spanning the gap. The CDR3 spells CASSLPGALSQPQHF. The CDR3 DNA follows: TGTGCCAGCAGCTTACCAGGGGCCCTCAGTCAGCCCCAGCATTTT.

The V and J genes are TRBV21-1 and TRBJ2-4; no DNA check was done on the table's D call, TRBD1. TRBV21-1 is marked as a pseudogene. This CDR3 spans 16 amino acids. CDR3 amino acids: CASSHMDRGDRNIQYF. CDR3 in DNA: TGTGCCAGCAGCCACATGGACAGGGGAGATCGAAACATTCAGTACTTC.

The chain carries TRBV7-2 and TRBJ1-2; no reliable D call. The germline V and J ends were trimmed by 0 bases and 6 bases, with 8 bases remaining between them. Per germline, CDR1 SGHTA and CDR2 FQGNSA. CDR3 length equals 13 residues. The DNA for the CDR3 is TGTGCCAGCAGCTTAGCGGCAGTTAATGGCTACACCTTC. It encodes CASSLAAVNGYTF.

The chain is built from TRBV10-2 and TRBJ1-2, with D possibly being TRBD1 (6 bases). V was trimmed by 6 bases and J by 4 bases, leaving 15 bases between them. The germline gives CDR1 WSHSY, CDR2 SAAADI. The CDR3 runs to 14 residues. The CDR3 DNA reads as TGCGCCAGCAGCCCCGGGGGGCACTTCTATGGCTACACCTTC. Its translation is CASSPGGHFYGYTF.

This rearrangement joins TRBV7-2 to TRBJ2-7, with TRBD2 identical over 10 bases. The V segment lost 5 bases and the J segment 5 bases; nucleotides outside the gene matches: 9. The germline CDR1 and CDR2 sequences are SGHTA and FQGNSA. The CDR3 extends over 15 amino acids. This CDR3 reads CASSTGLAWEHEQYF. DNA of the CDR3: TGTGCCAGCAGCACGGGACTAGCGTGGGAGCACGAGCAGTACTTC.

This sequence joins TRBV6-6 and TRBJ2-5; 9 bases are shared with TRBD2. The length of the CDR3 is 13 residues. Looked up from germline, CDR1 is MNHNY and CDR2 is SVGAGI (reference sequence). With V trimmed by 8 bases and J by 1 base, 2 bases remained unmatched. This CDR3 reads CASCSGGQETQYF. CDR3 bases: TGTGCCAGCTGTAGCGGGGGCCAAGAGACCCAGTACTTC.

This chain joins TRBV19 and TRBJ2-1, with 8 bases identical to TRBD2. The CDR3 is made up of 16 amino acids. The germline CDR1 and CDR2 sequences are LNHDA and SQIVND (reference sequence). Trimming cost V 2 bases and J 4 bases; bases outside gene matches: 7. The CDR3 DNA sequence: TGTGCCAGTAGTATATTTGGCGGGGGGTTTTACAATGAGCAGTTCTTC. It encodes CASSIFGGGFYNEQFF.

The CDR3 here is CASSLGTGQGVKGQYF. The DNA of the CDR3 is TGTGCCAGCAGCTTAGGGACGGGACAGGGCGTCAAGGGGCAGTACTTC. The chain combines TRBV7-9 with TRBJ2-7; 9 nucleotides line up with TRBD1. Germline-derived CDR1 and CDR2 are SEHNR and FQNEAQ (reference sequence). The CDR3 has 16 residues. Trimming took 1 base from V and 9 from J; bases not matched to a gene: 13.

The V and J genes are TRBV29-1 and TRBJ2-3; D is unresolved. This CDR3 comprises 12 residues. CDR1 is SQVTM, CDR2 ANQGSEA, per germline. Trimming stripped 3 bases from V and 5 bases from J, with 9 bases between. In DNA form, the CDR3 reads TGCAGCGTTGATTCGGGTATAGATACGCAGTATTTT. Protein product: CSVDSGIDTQYF.

The rearrangement uses TRBV9 and TRBJ2-3; D remains unclear. CDR1 SGDLS and CDR2 YYNGEE come from the germline V gene. The ends were cut back, 2 bases at V and 1 base at J, with 5 bases in the middle. The CDR3 has 13 amino acids. The CDR3 nucleotides read TGTGCCAGCAGCGTCTACGGCACAGATACGCAGTATTTT. It translates to CASSVYGTDTQYF.

V is TRBV19 and J is TRBJ1-2; 8 bases fit TRBD1. The CDR3 runs 13 residues. The V segment lost 6 bases and the J segment 7 bases; nucleotides outside the gene matches: 7. In germline, CDR1 is LNHDA, CDR2 SQIVND (reference sequence). CDR3 region: CASRDRDGSGYTF. In DNA form, the CDR3 reads TGTGCCAGTAGGGACAGGGATGGTAGTGGCTACACCTTC.

The V call is TRBV12-3 or TRBV12-4, the J call TRBJ2-5; D is possibly TRBD2 (6 bases). The CDR3 spans 12 residues. V was cut by 8 bases and J by 5 bases, with 12 bases left in between. In DNA, the CDR3 is TGTGCCAGCGCTTCTAGCGCCGAGACCCAGTACTTC. The encoded protein is CASASSAETQYF.

This chain joins TRBV30 and TRBJ2-7; weak D call: TRBD1 (6 bases). The germline gives CDR1 GTSNPN, CDR2 SVGIG (reference sequence). V lost 4 bases and J lost 3, with 13 bases in between. The length of the CDR3 is 13 residues. The CDR3 spells CAWTAGAGYEQYF. DNA for the CDR3: TGTGCCTGGACTGCAGGGGCCGGCTACGAGCAGTACTTC.

There are a few counts of this clone. The chain uses TRBV4-3 and TRBJ1-2, with D unclear. The V gene's germline CDR1 is LGHNA and CDR2 YSLEER. V was shortened by 0 bases and J by 14 bases, with 16 bases between the two germline ends. The CDR3 totals 13 residues. The CDR3 DNA sequence: TGCGCCAGCAGCCAAGATTACGGGGATGGGAGTACCTTC. Its protein is CASSQDYGDGSTF.

The table lists this clone with a few counts. The V and J genes are TRBV7-8 and TRBJ2-7, with D unclear. This CDR3 region has 13 residues. The V gene lost 5 bases and the J gene lost 5 bases, with 13 bases spanning the gap. From germline, CDR1 is SGHVS and CDR2 FQNEAQ. CDR3 in amino acids: CASSRNELNEQYF. CDR3 DNA: TGTGCCAGCAGCCGTAACGAGCTCAACGAGCAGTACTTC.

This chain connects TRBV5-4 to TRBJ2-1; D perhaps matches TRBD1 (5 bases). Trimming removed 0 bases at V and 6 bases at J, with 10 bases between. The germline V gene encodes CDR1 SGHNT and CDR2 YYREEE (reference sequence). CDR3 size: 14 residues. The CDR3 DNA reads as TGTGCCAGCAGCTTGGTTCGGCAGGGCAATGAGCAGTTCTTC. Protein product: CASSLVRQGNEQFF.

The J gene is TRBJ1-2, the V gene TRBV12-3 or TRBV12-4; 10 bases are a match to TRBD1. V was pared by 5 bases and J by 8 bases, with 5 bases of the junction left unmatched. The CDR3 loop spans 13 amino acids. CDR3 amino acids: CASSLTGGGGYTF. The CDR3 nucleotides read TGTGCCAGCAGTCTGACAGGGGGCGGCGGCTACACCTTC.

The V call is TRBV5-1, the J call TRBJ2-2; D is unresolved. CDR1 is SGHRS, CDR2 YFSETQ, per germline. Trimming removed 3 bases from V and 2 bases from J, with 2 bases in between. CDR3 size: 12 residues. CDR3 sequence: CASSSNTGELFF. The CDR3 DNA reads TGCGCCAGCAGCTCAAACACCGGGGAGCTGTTTTTT.

This chain links TRBV9 with TRBJ1-3; the match to TRBD1 covers 9 bases. CDR3 size: 14 residues. Germline V gene lookup returns CDR1 SGDLS and CDR2 YYNGEE. The trim removed 3 bases at V and 5 bases at J, leaving 3 bases unmatched. Here the CDR3 DNA reads TGTGCCAGCAGCGGAGGGACAGGGCGAAACACCATATATTTT. Encoded protein: CASSGGTGRNTIYF.

The chain uses TRBV18 and TRBJ2-2; D may be TRBD1 (6 bases). V was pared by 0 bases and J by 7 bases, with 12 bases between. Germline lookup yields CDR1 KGHSH and CDR2 LQKENI. CDR3 length: 15 amino acids. Here the CDR3 reads CASSPPNRADGELFF. The CDR3 DNA reads TGTGCCAGCTCACCACCGAACAGGGCGGACGGGGAGCTGTTTTTT.

The CDR3 DNA is TGTGCCAGTAGTATAGGACAGGTCGGGTATAGCAATCAGCCCCAGCATTTT. The encoded protein is CASSIGQVGYSNQPQHF. The chain couples TRBV19 to TRBJ1-5; the D gene is possibly TRBD1 (6 bases). Germline values: CDR1 LNHDA, CDR2 SQIVND (reference sequence). The CDR3 has 17 residues. V was trimmed by 1 base and J by 0 bases, leaving 13 bases between them.